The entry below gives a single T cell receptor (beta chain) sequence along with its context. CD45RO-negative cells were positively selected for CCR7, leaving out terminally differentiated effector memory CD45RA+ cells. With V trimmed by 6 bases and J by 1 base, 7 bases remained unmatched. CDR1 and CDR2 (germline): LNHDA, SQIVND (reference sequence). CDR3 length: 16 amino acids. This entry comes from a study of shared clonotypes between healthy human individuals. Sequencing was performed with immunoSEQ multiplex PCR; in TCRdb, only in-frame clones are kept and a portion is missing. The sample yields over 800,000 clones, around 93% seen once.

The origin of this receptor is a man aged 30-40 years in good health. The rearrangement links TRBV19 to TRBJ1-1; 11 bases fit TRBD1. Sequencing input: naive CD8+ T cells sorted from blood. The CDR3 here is CASRDGQGAPNTEAFF. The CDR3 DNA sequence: TGTGCCAGTAGAGATGGACAGGGGGCACCGAACACTGAAGCTTTCTTT.